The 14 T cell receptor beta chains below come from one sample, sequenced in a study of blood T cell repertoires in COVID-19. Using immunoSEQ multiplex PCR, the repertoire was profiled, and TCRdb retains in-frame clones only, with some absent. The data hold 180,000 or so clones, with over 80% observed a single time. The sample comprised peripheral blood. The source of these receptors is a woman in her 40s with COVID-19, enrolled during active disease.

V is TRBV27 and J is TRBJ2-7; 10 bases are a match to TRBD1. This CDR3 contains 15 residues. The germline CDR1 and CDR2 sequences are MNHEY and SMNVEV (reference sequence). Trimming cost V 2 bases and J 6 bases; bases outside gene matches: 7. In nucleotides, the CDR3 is TGTGCCAGCAGTTTACGTTTGACAGGGGGCAGCGAGCAGTACTTC. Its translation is CASSLRLTGGSEQYF.

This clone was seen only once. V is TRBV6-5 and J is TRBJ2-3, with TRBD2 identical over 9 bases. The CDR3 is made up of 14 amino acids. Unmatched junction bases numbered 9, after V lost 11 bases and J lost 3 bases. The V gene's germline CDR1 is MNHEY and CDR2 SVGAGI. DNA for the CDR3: TGTGCCCGGGGGGCGGCGGGGGGGACAGATACGCAGTATTTT. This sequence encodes CARGAAGGTDTQYF.

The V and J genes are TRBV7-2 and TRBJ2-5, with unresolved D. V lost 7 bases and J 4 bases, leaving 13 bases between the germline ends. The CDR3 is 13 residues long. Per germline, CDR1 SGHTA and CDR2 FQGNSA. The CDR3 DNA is TGTGCCAGCACCTCTGACCGCGGAGAGACCCAGTACTTC. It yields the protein CASTSDRGETQYF.

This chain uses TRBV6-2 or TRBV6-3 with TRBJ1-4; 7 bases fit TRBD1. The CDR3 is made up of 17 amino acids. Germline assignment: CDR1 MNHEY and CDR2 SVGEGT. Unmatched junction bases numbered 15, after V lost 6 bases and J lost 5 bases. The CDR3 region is CASSPKRGPWGNEKLFF. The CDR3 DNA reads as TGTGCCAGCAGCCCTAAAAGGGGGCCCTGGGGAAATGAAAAACTGTTTTTT.

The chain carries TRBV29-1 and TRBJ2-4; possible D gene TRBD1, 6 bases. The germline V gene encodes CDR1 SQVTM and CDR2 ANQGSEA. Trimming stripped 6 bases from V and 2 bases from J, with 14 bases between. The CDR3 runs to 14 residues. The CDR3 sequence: CSVRDTESKNIQYF. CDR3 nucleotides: TGCAGCGTCCGGGACACCGAATCCAAAAACATTCAGTACTTC.

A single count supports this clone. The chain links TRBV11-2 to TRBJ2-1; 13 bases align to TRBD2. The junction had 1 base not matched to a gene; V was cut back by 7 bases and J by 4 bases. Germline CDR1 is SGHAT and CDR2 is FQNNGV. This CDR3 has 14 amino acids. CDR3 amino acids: CASILAGGYNEQFF. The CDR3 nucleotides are TGTGCCAGCATACTAGCGGGGGGGTACAATGAGCAGTTCTTC.

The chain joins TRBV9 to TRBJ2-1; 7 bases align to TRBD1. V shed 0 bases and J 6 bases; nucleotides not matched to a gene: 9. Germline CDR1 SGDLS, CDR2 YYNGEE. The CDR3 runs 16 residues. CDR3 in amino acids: CASSVDRGVGLNEQFF. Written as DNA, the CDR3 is TGTGCCAGCAGCGTAGACAGGGGCGTCGGACTCAATGAGCAGTTCTTC.

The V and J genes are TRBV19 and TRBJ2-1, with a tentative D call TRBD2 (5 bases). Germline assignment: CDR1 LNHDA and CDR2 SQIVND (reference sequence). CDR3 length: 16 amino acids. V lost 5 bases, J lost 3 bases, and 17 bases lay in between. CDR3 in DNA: TGTGCCAGTAGTCCGCTCAGCGGAGCCAGCTACAATGAGCAGTTCTTC. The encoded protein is CASSPLSGASYNEQFF.

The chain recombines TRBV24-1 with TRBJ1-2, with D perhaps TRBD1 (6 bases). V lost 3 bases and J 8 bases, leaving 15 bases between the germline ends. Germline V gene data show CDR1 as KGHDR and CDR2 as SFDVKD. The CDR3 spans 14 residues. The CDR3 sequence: CATSDPLLRGGYTF. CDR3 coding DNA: TGTGCCACCAGTGATCCCCTCCTCAGGGGAGGCTACACCTTC.

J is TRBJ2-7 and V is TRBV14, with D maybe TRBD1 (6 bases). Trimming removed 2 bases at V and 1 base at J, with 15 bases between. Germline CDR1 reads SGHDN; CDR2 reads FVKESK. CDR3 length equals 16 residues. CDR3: CASSQSIEQGSYEQYF. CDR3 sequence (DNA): TGTGCCAGCAGCCAAAGCATTGAACAGGGTTCCTACGAGCAGTACTTC.

The CDR3 sequence is CASSSGQLTRDPYEQYF. CDR3 nucleotides: TGTGCCAGCAGTTCGGGACAGCTAACTAGGGATCCGTACGAGCAGTACTTC. The J gene is TRBJ2-7, the V gene TRBV28; 7 bases are shared with TRBD1. Germline V gene lookup returns CDR1 MDHEN and CDR2 SYDVKM. The CDR3 contains 17 residues. V was pared by 4 bases and J by 4 bases, with 16 bases of the junction left unmatched.

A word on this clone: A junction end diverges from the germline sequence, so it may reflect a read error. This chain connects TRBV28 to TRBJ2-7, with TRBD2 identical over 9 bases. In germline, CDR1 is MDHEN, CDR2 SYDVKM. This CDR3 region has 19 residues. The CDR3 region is CANSLSILDLTSGTYEQYF. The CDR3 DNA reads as TGTGCCAACAGTTTATCGATTCTAGATTTGACTAGCGGAACCTACGAGCAGTACTTC.

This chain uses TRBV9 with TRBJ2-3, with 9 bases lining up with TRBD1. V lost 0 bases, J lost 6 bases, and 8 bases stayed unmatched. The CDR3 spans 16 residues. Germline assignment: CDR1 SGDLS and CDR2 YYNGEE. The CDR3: CASSVEGGTGTDTQYF. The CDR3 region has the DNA TGTGCCAGCAGCGTAGAGGGTGGGACAGGGACGGATACGCAGTATTTT.

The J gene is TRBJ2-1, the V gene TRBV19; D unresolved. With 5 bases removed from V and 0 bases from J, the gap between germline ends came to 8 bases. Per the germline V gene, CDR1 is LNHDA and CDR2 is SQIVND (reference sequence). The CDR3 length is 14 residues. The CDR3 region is CASSLPYSYNEQFF. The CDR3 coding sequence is TGTGCCAGTAGTTTACCCTACTCCTACAATGAGCAGTTCTTC.